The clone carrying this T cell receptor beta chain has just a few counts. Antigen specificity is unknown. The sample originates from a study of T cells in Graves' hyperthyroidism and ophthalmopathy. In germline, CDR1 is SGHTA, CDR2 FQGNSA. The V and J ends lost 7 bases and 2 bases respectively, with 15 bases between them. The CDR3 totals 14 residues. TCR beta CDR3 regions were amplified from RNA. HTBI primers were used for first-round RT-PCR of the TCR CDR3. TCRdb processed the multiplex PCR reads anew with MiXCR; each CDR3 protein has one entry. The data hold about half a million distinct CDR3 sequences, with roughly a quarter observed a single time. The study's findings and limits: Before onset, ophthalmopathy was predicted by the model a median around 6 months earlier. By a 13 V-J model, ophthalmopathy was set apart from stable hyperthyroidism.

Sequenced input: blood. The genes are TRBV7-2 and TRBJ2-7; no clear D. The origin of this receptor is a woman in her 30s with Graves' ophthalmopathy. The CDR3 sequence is CASTSATTTYEQYF. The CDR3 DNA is TGTGCCAGCACCTCAGCAACCACGACCTACGAGCAGTACTTC.